These T cell receptor beta chains were read from a single sample in a study of graft-versus-host responses after intestinal transplantation. Measured with immunoSEQ multiplex PCR; TCRdb has only the in-frame clones, and not every one. The table shows tens of thousands of clones, with about 85% occurring only once. This specimen consisted of PBMCs, obtained about 430 days after intestinal transplantation. The receptors here all came from a human patient who received an intestinal transplant, so some T cells may come from the graft donor. CDR3s include the opening cysteine and the closing phenylalanine or tryptophan. D genes are given only for firm matches. Only part of the rows carry a size: once, few, many, or a class if the clone is expanded.

TRBD2 TRBJ2-5 . TRBV7-6 TGTGCCAGCAGCTTAGCGGCGGGAGTAGGGCTCGAGGAGACCCAGTACTTC CASSLAAGVGLEETQYF
TRBD1 TRBJ1-1 . TRBV18 TGTGCCAGCTCACGGGCCCGAGGGGGCGGGATGAACACTGAAGCTTTCTTT CASSRARGGGMNTEAFF
TRBD1 TRBJ2-7 . TRBV11-3 TGTGCCAGCAGCTTTACAGGGGGCTACGAGCAGTACTTC CASSFTGGYEQYF
TRBD2 TRBJ2-7 . TRBV7-2 TGTGCCAGCAGCTCCCGGACTAGCGGGACCTACGAGCAGTACTTC CASSSRTSGTYEQYF
. TRBJ1-1 . TRBV11-2 TGTGCCAGCAGCTTAGATCTCGGCACTGAAGCTTTCTTT CASSLDLGTEAFF
. TRBJ1-5 . TRBV7-9 TGTGCCAGCAGCTTACTCGGAAGGAATCAGCCCCAGCATTTT CASSLLGRNQPQHF
. TRBJ1-1 . TRBV4-1 TGCGCCAGCAGCCAATTATGGGACACTGAAGCTTTCTTT CASSQLWDTEAFF
. TRBJ1-4 few TRBV5-4 TGTGCCAGCAGCCAAGGGACTGAAAAACTGTTTTTT CASSQGTEKLFF
TRBD2 TRBJ2-7 once TRBV10-1 TGCGCCAGCCCTTGGACTAGCGGGGTTCTATCCCCCTCCTACGAGCAGTACTTC CASPWTSGVLSPSYEQYF
. TRBJ2-2 . TRBV28 TGTGCCAGCAGCAGGGACTTCAACACCGGGGAGCTGTTTTTT CASSRDFNTGELFF
. TRBJ1-5 . TRBV28 TGTGCCAGCAGGGGCGTGGGAAGACAGCCCCAGCATTTT CASRGVGRQPQHF
. TRBJ1-6 . TRBV7-6 TGTGCCAGCAGCCAGGACAGCTCTAGTTCACCCCTCCACTTT CASSQDSSSSPLHF
. TRBJ2-3 . TRBV4-1 TGCGCCAGCAGCCAAGATAAACAAAGCACAGATACGCAGTATTTT CASSQDKQSTDTQYF
TRBD1 TRBJ2-7 . TRBV14 TGTGCCAGCAGCCAAGCCGGGACAGGGTACTACGAGCAGTACTTC CASSQAGTGYYEQYF
. TRBJ1-1 . TRBV7-3 TGTGCCAGCAGCTTGTCCGGGCCCAACACTGAAGCTTTCTTT CASSLSGPNTEAFF
TRBD1 TRBJ1-1 . TRBV11-2 TGTGCCAGCAGCTTAGATCCCACAGGGGGAACTGAAGCTTTCTTT CASSLDPTGGTEAFF
. TRBJ2-2 few TRBV4-1 TGCGCCAGCAGCCAAGGGGGGGACACCGGGGAGCTGTTTTTT CASSQGGDTGELFF
TRBD1 TRBJ2-5 . TRBV5-4 TGTGCCAGCAGCTTGGCCACAGGGGGTGAGACCCAGTACTTC CASSLATGGETQYF
. TRBJ1-6 . TRBV5-6 TGTGCCAGCAGTGCGGGCCGGGGTTGGAATTCACCCCTCCACTTT CASSAGRGWNSPLHF
TRBD1 TRBJ2-7 . TRBV19 TGTGCCAGTAGTCCCGGGACAGGGGCGTCCTACGAGCAGTACTTC CASSPGTGASYEQYF
TRBD2 TRBJ2-3 . TRBV6-6 TGTGCCAGCGGACTAGCGGGGGCTTTAGATACGCAGTATTTT CASGLAGALDTQYF
. TRBJ2-6 . TRBV25-1 TGTGCCAGCGGCAGGGACTCTGGGGCCAACGTCCTGACTTTC CASGRDSGANVLTF
TRBD1 TRBJ2-7 . TRBV19 TGTGCCACCACTATATCAGGGGGCAGGGAGTCCCCCCACTACGAGCAGTACTTC CATTISGGRESPHYEQYF
TRBD2 TRBJ2-4 . TRBV28 TGTGCCAGCAATATGGGGCTAGCGGGAGATCAGTACTTC CASNMGLAGDQYF
. TRBJ1-2 . TRBV6-1 TGTGCCAGCAGTGACCCAGGGACGGCATACTACTATGGCTACACCTTC CASSDPGTAYYYGYTF
. TRBJ2-7 . TRBV5-1 TGCGCCAGCAGCTTGGCCGGGGGCAGCACCTACGAGCAGTACTTC CASSLAGGSTYEQYF